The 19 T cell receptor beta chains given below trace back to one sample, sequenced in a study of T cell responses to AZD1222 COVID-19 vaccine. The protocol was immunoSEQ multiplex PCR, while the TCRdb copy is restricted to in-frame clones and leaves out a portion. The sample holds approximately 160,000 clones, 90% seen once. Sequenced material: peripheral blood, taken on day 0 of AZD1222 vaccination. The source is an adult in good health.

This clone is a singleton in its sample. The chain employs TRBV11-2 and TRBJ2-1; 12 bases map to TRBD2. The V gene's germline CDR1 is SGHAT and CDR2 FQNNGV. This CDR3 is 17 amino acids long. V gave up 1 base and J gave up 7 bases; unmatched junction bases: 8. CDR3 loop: CASSLGASGGALNEQFF. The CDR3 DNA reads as TGTGCCAGCAGCTTAGGGGCTAGCGGGGGGGCTCTGAATGAGCAGTTCTTC.

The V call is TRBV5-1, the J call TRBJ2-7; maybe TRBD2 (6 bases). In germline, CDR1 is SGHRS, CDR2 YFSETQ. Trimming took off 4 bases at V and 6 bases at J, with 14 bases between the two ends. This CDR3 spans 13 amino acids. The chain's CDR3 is CASSGEVGAEQYF. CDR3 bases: TGCGCCAGCAGCGGGGAGGTTGGGGCCGAGCAGTACTTC.

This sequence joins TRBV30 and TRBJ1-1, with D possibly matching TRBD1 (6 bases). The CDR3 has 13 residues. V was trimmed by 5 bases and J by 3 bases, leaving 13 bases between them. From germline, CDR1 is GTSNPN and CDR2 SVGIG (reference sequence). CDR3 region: CAWGLDSHTEAFF. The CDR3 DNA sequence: TGTGCCTGGGGTTTGGACAGCCACACTGAAGCTTTCTTT.

This chain's CDR3 is CASSAGRGVVKLFF. In DNA form, the CDR3 reads TGTGCCAGCAGTGCAGGGCGTGGGGTAGTAAAACTGTTTTTT. V gene TRBV3-1 (or the pseudogene TRBV3-2) combines with J gene TRBJ1-4, with D tentatively TRBD1 (5 bases). The CDR3 extends over 14 amino acids. The germline CDR1 and CDR2 sequences are LGHDT and YNNKEL (reference sequence). V dropped 6 bases and J dropped 10 bases, with 18 bases sitting between them.

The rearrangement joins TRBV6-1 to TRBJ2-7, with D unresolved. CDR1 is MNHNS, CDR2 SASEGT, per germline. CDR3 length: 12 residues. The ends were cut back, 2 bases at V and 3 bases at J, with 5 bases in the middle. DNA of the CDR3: TGTGCCAGCAGTGAATTCCGCTACGAGCAGTACTTC. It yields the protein CASSEFRYEQYF.

Here the CDR3 reads CASSDLGRGDWVFF. The CDR3 region has the DNA TGTGCCAGCAGTGACCTTGGACGGGGTGATTGGGTTTTCTTT. The rearrangement joins TRBV25-1 to TRBJ1-1; D gene ambiguous. Per germline, CDR1 MGHDK and CDR2 SYGVNS. The V end was cut by 3 bases, the J end by 13 bases, with 21 bases between. The CDR3 runs 14 residues.

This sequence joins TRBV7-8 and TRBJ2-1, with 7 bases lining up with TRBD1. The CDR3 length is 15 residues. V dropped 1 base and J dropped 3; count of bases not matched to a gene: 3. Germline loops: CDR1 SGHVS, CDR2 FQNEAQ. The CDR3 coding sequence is TGTGCCAGCAGCTTAGACAGGGGCGGCTACAATGAGCAGTTCTTC. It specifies CASSLDRGGYNEQFF.

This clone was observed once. As DNA, the CDR3 is TGCGCCAGCAGCTTGTTTCAGGATAAGGGCTACACCTTC. Residues: CASSLFQDKGYTF. The gene calls are TRBV5-1 and TRBJ1-2; unclear D gene. With 1 base removed from V and 8 bases from J, the gap between germline ends came to 12 bases. The CDR3 has 13 residues. Germline V gene sequence: CDR1 SGHRS, CDR2 YFSETQ.

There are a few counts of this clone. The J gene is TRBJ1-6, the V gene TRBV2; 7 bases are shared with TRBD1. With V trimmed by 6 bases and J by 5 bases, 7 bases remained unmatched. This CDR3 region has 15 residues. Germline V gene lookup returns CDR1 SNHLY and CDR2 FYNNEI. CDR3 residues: CASRTGTSHNSPLHF. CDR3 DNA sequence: TGTGCCAGCAGGACAGGGACTTCCCATAATTCACCCCTCCACTTT. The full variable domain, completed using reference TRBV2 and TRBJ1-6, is EPEVTQTPSHQVTQMGQEVILRCVPISNHLYFYWYRQILGQKVEFLVSFYNNEISEKSEIFDDQFSVERPDGSNFTLKIRSTKLEDSAMYFCASRTGTSHNSPLHFGNGTRLTVT.

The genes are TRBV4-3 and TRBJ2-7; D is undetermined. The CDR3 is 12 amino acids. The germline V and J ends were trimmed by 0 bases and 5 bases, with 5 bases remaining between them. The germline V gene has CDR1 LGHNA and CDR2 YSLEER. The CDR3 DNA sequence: TGCGCCAGCAGCCAAGATAGCCACGAGCAGTACTTC. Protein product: CASSQDSHEQYF.

Here the CDR3 reads CASSFMEGNEQYF. The DNA of the CDR3 is TGCGCCAGCAGCTTCATGGAGGGAAACGAGCAGTACTTC. The chain is built from TRBV5-1 and TRBJ2-7; D is perhaps TRBD2 (6 bases). The CDR3 has 13 residues. Germline V lookup: CDR1 SGHRS, CDR2 YFSETQ. Trimming took off 2 bases at V and 5 bases at J, with 11 bases between the two ends.

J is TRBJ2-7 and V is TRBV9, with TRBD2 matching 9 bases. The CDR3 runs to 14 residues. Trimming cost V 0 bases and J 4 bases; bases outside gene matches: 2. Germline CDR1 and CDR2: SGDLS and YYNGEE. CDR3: CASSVGSGGYEQYF. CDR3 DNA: TGTGCCAGCAGCGTAGGGAGCGGGGGGTACGAGCAGTACTTC.

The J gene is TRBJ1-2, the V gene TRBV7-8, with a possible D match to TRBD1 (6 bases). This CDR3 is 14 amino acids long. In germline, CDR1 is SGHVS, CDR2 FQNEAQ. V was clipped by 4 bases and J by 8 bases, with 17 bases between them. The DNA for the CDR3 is TGTGCCAGCAGCTCCGCCCTGGGGGGCGAAGGCTACACCTTC. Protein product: CASSSALGGEGYTF.

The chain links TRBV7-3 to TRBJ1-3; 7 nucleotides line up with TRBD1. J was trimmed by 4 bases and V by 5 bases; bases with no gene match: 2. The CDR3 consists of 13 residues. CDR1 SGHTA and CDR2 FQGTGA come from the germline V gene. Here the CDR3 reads CASSTGQGNTIYF. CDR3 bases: TGTGCCAGCAGCACGGGACAGGGAAACACCATATATTTT.

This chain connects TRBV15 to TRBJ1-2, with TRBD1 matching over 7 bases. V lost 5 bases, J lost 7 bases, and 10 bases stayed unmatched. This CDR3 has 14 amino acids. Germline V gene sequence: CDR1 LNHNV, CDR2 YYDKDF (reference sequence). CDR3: CATSGINRGSGYTF. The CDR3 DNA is TGTGCCACCAGCGGAATAAACAGGGGTTCTGGCTACACCTTC.

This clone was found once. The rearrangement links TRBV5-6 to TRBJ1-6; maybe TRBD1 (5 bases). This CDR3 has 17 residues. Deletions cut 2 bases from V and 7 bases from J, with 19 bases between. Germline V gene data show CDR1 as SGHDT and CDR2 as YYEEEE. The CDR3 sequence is CASSFGGNARRNSPLHF. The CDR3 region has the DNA TGTGCCAGCAGCTTTGGGGGGAATGCCCGAAGAAATTCACCCCTCCACTTT. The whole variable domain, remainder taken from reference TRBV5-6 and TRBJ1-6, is DAGVTQSPTHLIKTRGQQVTLRCSPKSGHDTVSWYQQALGQGPQFIFQYYEEEERQRGNFPDRFSGHQFPNYSSELNVNALLLGDSALYLCASSFGGNARRNSPLHFGNGTRLTVT.

CDR3 residues: CASSPHAGSVYEQYF. The CDR3 region has the DNA TGCGCCAGCAGCCCCCATGCAGGGAGTGTGTACGAGCAGTACTTC. This chain uses TRBV4-3 with TRBJ2-7; D may match TRBD1 or TRBD2 (5 bases each). Germline V CDR1 and CDR2: LGHNA, YSLEER. This CDR3 is built from 15 residues. Trimming shortened V by 4 bases and J by 4 bases, and 17 bases separated the two germline ends.

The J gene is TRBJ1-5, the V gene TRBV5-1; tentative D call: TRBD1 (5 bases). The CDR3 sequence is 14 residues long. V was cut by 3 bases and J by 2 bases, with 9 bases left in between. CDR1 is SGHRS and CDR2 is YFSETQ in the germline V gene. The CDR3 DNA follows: TGCGCCAGCAGCTCGGAAGGGGGCAATCAGCCCCAGCATTTT. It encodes CASSSEGGNQPQHF.

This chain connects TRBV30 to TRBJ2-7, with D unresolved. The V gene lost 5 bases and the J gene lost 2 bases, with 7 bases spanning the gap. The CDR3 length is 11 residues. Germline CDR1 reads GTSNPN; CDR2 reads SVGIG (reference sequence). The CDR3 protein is CAWGSTYEQYF. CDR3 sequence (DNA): TGTGCCTGGGGCTCCACCTACGAGCAGTACTTC.